The clone carrying this T cell receptor (beta chain) was picked up many times. The antigen is undetermined. The read halts 3 residues ahead of the CDR3 end, with the missing end drawn from the germline J gene. The data are from a study of T cell clonality in common variable immunodeficiency. General study points: CVID subjects had higher TCRbeta clonality than healthy controls, most marked in about a third. Repertoire-complication correlations in CVID were limited by patient heterogeneity.

Repertoires were generated with immunoSEQ multiplex PCR, while TCRdb's copy carries only in-frame clones and drops some. The sample shows under 50,000 clones, none of them appearing just once. Germline assignment: CDR1 GTSNPN and CDR2 SVGIG (reference sequence). V lost 0 bases and J 5 bases, leaving 16 bases between the germline ends. CDR3 length equals 15 residues. The sequence came from a person aged 18-70 years in good health. Sample: peripheral blood mononuclear cells. The chain couples TRBV30 to TRBJ2-5, with a tentative D call TRBD1 (5 bases). The CDR3 loop reads CAWSVGQGRRETQYF. The part of the CDR3 DNA that was read is TGTGCCTGGAGTGTAGGGCAGGGTCGGCGGGAGACC.